One and the same sample provided the 18 T cell receptor beta chains below, sequenced in a study of T-cell reconstitution after alpha-beta-depleted transplantation in children. Using unique molecular identifiers, the investigators prepared the TCRbeta library. TCRdb re-derived calls from the PCR reads in MiXCR, one entry per CDR3 protein. The sample lists approximately 520,000 distinct CDR3 sequences, about 30% occurring once. The sequencing here drew on PBMCs from the stem cell graft donor, taken from the stem cell graft. The receptors were gathered from a human donor who donated a stem cell graft to a child with aplastic anemia.

There are a few counts of this clonotype. The chain recombines TRBV19 with TRBJ1-5; weak D call: TRBD1 (6 bases). The CDR3 spans 14 residues. The germline gives CDR1 LNHDA, CDR2 SQIVND (reference sequence). The ends were cut back, 6 bases at V and 0 bases at J, with 9 bases in the middle. The CDR3 coding sequence is TGTGCCAGTAGCTCAGGGGATAGCAATCAGCCCCAGCATTTT. Amino acid sequence: CASSSGDSNQPQHF.

This clonotype is a singleton in its sample. This chain uses TRBV7-9 with TRBJ1-2, with D hard to call. V lost 2 bases and J lost 13, with 11 bases in between. The germline gives CDR1 SEHNR, CDR2 FQNEAQ (reference sequence). CDR3 size: 11 residues. The CDR3: CASSLYMLGTF. The DNA for the CDR3 is TGTGCCAGCAGCTTATATATGTTAGGCACCTTC.

CDR3 in amino acids: CASSIAVNTEAFF. The CDR3 coding sequence is TGTGCCAGTAGTATAGCAGTGAACACTGAAGCTTTCTTT. The chain uses TRBV19 and TRBJ1-1; D call uncertain. CDR3 length: 13 residues. V was pared by 1 base and J by 0 bases, with 3 bases between. Looked up from germline, CDR1 is LNHDA and CDR2 is SQIVND (reference sequence).

The V call is TRBV7-6, the J call TRBJ1-2, with TRBD1 matching over 9 bases. From germline, CDR1 is SGHVS and CDR2 FNYEAQ. Losses at the gene ends were 1 base for V and 6 bases for J; bases not matched to a gene: 6. The CDR3 runs to 15 residues. The CDR3 DNA follows: TGTGCCAGCAGCTTAGTTGACAGGGGGTACGATGGCTACACCTTC. Amino acids: CASSLVDRGYDGYTF.

The rearrangement joins TRBV12-3 or TRBV12-4 to TRBJ2-7; TRBD1 matches 10 bases. This CDR3 has 14 residues. The J segment lost 5 bases and the V segment lost 3 bases, leaving 4 bases of the junction unmatched. The CDR3 bases are TGTGCCAGCAGTTTGTCCGGGACAGGGGACGAGCAGTACTTC. It is translated as CASSLSGTGDEQYF.

This chain connects TRBV5-8 to TRBJ1-5, with a weak D call TRBD1 (6 bases). The germline CDR1 and CDR2 sequences are SGHTS and YDEGEE. V was pared by 5 bases and J by 0 bases, with 15 bases between. The CDR3 is made up of 16 amino acids. CDR3 sequence (DNA): TGTGCCAGCAGACCTAGACAGGCTAATAGCAATCAGCCCCAGCATTTT. This encodes CASRPRQANSNQPQHF.

This clonotype was observed a few times. The CDR3 is CASTQGPPYEQYV. Written as DNA, the CDR3 is TGTGCCAGCACCCAAGGACCTCCCTACGAGCAGTACGTC. V is TRBV6-2 or TRBV6-3 and J is TRBJ2-7; D unresolved. The V and J ends lost 7 bases and 2 bases respectively, with 12 bases between them. The CDR3 contains 13 residues. Germline loops: CDR1 MNHEY, CDR2 SVGEGT.

The V call is TRBV15, the J call TRBJ1-5, with no clear D. Trimming stripped 2 bases from V and 4 bases from J, with 6 bases between. This CDR3 is 13 amino acids long. CDR1 is LNHNV, CDR2 YYDKDF, per germline (reference sequence). CDR3 DNA sequence: TGTGCCACCAGCAGAACGTTGAATCAGCCCCAGCATTTT. Amino acids: CATSRTLNQPQHF.

The genes are TRBV9 and TRBJ2-1; 7 bases are shared with TRBD2. This CDR3 is 17 amino acids long. Germline values: CDR1 SGDLS, CDR2 YYNGEE. With 4 bases clipped from V and 7 bases from J, the junction kept 17 bases outside the gene matches. This CDR3 is CASSSGGAGVPGNEQFF. CDR3 coding DNA: TGTGCCAGCAGCAGTGGTGGGGCGGGAGTCCCGGGGAATGAGCAGTTCTTC.

This clonotype was observed a few times. V and J are TRBV7-8 and TRBJ1-2; no clear D gene. The germline V gene has CDR1 SGHVS and CDR2 FQNEAQ. V shed 2 bases and J shed 4 bases, with 8 bases lying between them. The CDR3 runs to 13 residues. The CDR3 DNA reads as TGTGCCAGCAGCTTATCCCCCCTCTATGGCTACACCTTC. It specifies CASSLSPLYGYTF.

In this sample, this clonotype turned up a few times. This chain connects TRBV5-1 to TRBJ2-1; 10 nucleotides agree with TRBD1. This CDR3 has 12 amino acids. V shed 0 bases and J 14 bases; nucleotides not matched to a gene: 2. From germline, CDR1 is SGHRS and CDR2 YFSETQ. CDR3 amino acids: CASSLAGTGEFF. DNA for the CDR3: TGCGCCAGCAGCTTGGCGGGGACAGGGGAGTTCTTC.

This clonotype was detected a few times. This chain uses TRBV12-3 or TRBV12-4 with TRBJ1-1, with a tentative D call TRBD1 (6 bases). V gave up 5 bases and J gave up 7 bases, with 14 bases separating them. The CDR3 length is 13 residues. CDR3 in amino acids: CASSIGGEDEAFF. The DNA for the CDR3 is TGTGCCAGCAGTATCGGGGGCGAGGATGAAGCTTTCTTT.

The chain joins TRBV7-2 to TRBJ2-5; 7 nucleotides line up with TRBD2. The CDR3 spans 15 residues. Germline CDR1 reads SGHTA; CDR2 reads FQGNSA. After removal of 4 bases from V and 5 bases from J, the junction contained 10 bases not matched to a gene. Written as DNA, the CDR3 is TGTGCCAGCAGCTCCGGAGGGCGGGAGTGGGAGACCCAGTACTTC. Its translation: CASSSGGREWETQYF.

This sequence joins TRBV6-5 and TRBJ2-3; D is undetermined. The CDR3 is made up of 18 amino acids. Germline assignment: CDR1 MNHEY and CDR2 SVGAGI. With 6 bases removed from V and 2 bases from J, the gap between germline ends came to 24 bases. The CDR3 region is CASRSSLEIGRYTDTQYF. In nucleotides, the CDR3 is TGTGCCAGCAGATCAAGTCTCGAAATTGGCAGGTACACAGATACGCAGTATTTT.

CDR3: CASSYTSGTDTQYF. CDR3 DNA sequence: TGTGCCAGCAGCTACACTAGCGGCACAGATACGCAGTATTTT. The chain has TRBV7-3 and TRBJ2-3, with 7 bases lining up with TRBD2. Germline trimming cut 4 bases from V and 1 base from J; bases unmatched to any gene: 2. CDR1 is SGHTA and CDR2 is FQGTGA in the germline V gene. The CDR3 is 14 residues long.

The chain combines TRBV19 with TRBJ2-1; 11 bases line up with TRBD2. Germline assignment: CDR1 LNHDA and CDR2 SQIVND (reference sequence). J gave up 4 bases and V 4 bases, and 9 bases lay outside the gene matches. The CDR3 consists of 17 residues. The CDR3 DNA is TGTGCCAGTAGTACGTACGGGACTAGCGGAACTTACAATGAGCAGTTCTTC. As protein: CASSTYGTSGTYNEQFF.

In its sample, this clonotype was seen a few times. The chain carries TRBV4-1 and TRBJ1-1; no reliable D call. V gave up 5 bases and J gave up 3 bases, with 13 bases separating them. CDR3 length equals 14 residues. CDR1 MGHRA and CDR2 YSYEKL come from the germline V gene. Here the CDR3 DNA reads TGCGCCAGCAGCTATCAACGGCGCGACACTGAAGCTTTCTTT. Translating gives CASSYQRRDTEAFF.

The chain employs TRBV10-3 and TRBJ2-3, with 7 positions matching TRBD1. Germline V CDR1 and CDR2: ENHRY, SYGVKD. The CDR3 length is 15 residues. V shed 2 bases, J shed 2 bases, and the junction held 4 bases outside the gene matches. The CDR3 protein is CAISEGTGVTDTQYF. CDR3 sequence (DNA): TGTGCCATCAGTGAGGGAACAGGGGTCACAGATACGCAGTATTTT.